Below are 11 T cell receptor beta chains sequenced from a single sample in a study of shared clonotypes between healthy human individuals (dated by TCRdb to the early 2020s). The method behind the library was the immunoSEQ multiplex PCR assay. Here the immuneACCESS table is served through TCRdb, limited to in-frame sequences with V and J called. Missing clones are a known gap in these copies; in checked studies unresolved V genes cover under half, and the rest lacks a known reason. The sample table shows 2,500,000 or so clones, and roughly 93% are seen once. The ten largest make up 0.36% of the sample. Sequencing used naive CD4+ T cells from PBMCs. What the cell subset or site label conveys for this sample: CD45RA+ positively selected. The receptors were sampled from a man aged 18 to 35 in good health. Some clones in this sample may be carry-over from other donors' samples.

This chain connects TRBV29-1 to TRBJ2-5; 10 bases map to TRBD2. The CDR3 is 15 amino acids. Germline V gives CDR1 SQVTM, CDR2 ANQGSEA. Unmatched junction bases numbered 8, after V lost 5 bases and J lost 2 bases. CDR3 coding DNA: TGCAGCGTTACCCCCTCTAGCGGGGGTCAAGAGACCCAGTACTTC. Encoded protein: CSVTPSSGGQETQYF.

The chain employs TRBV29-1 and TRBJ2-3, with 7 bases identical to TRBD1. V lost 5 bases to trimming and J lost 0 bases; unmatched junction nucleotides: 5. From germline, CDR1 is SQVTM and CDR2 ANQGSEA. CDR3 length: 14 residues. The CDR3 protein is CSVPDRASTDTQYF. Here the CDR3 DNA reads TGCAGCGTTCCCGACAGGGCAAGCACAGATACGCAGTATTTT.

This chain links TRBV9 with TRBJ1-2; TRBD1 matches 10 bases. Germline loops: CDR1 SGDLS, CDR2 YYNGEE. The CDR3 has 16 residues. The J segment lost 4 bases and the V segment lost 4 bases, leaving 10 bases of the junction unmatched. The CDR3 nucleotides are TGTGCCAGCAGCCCCTCTGGGACAGGGGCCAGCTATGGCTACACCTTC. Protein sequence: CASSPSGTGASYGYTF.

The chain has TRBV18 and TRBJ1-5; 7 nucleotides line up with TRBD1. The CDR3 totals 15 residues. The J segment lost 7 bases and the V segment lost 4 bases, leaving 10 bases of the junction unmatched. The V gene's germline CDR1 is KGHSH and CDR2 LQKENI. The CDR3 loop reads CASSRGGTENQPQHF. CDR3 nucleotides: TGTGCCAGCTCACGCGGCGGGACAGAAAACCAGCCCCAGCATTTT.

In its sample, this clone was seen once. V gene TRBV30 combines with J gene TRBJ2-5; the match to TRBD1 covers 9 bases. TRBJ2-7 explains the end of the DNA better; the J call may be wrong. This CDR3 contains 15 residues. Per germline, CDR1 GTSNPN and CDR2 SVGIG (reference sequence). The CDR3 nucleotides are TGTGCCTGGAGTCCCCAGGGACAGGGTATCGACGAGCAGTACTTC. Translation gives CAWSPQGQGIDEQYF.

The rearrangement links TRBV29-1 to TRBJ1-1; unclear D gene. This CDR3 comprises 13 residues. The ends were cut back, 5 bases at V and 3 bases at J, with 13 bases in the middle. Germline assignment: CDR1 SQVTM and CDR2 ANQGSEA. The chain's CDR3 is CSVLGRRDTEAFF. The CDR3 DNA reads TGCAGCGTTTTAGGTCGGAGGGACACTGAAGCTTTCTTT.

The J gene is TRBJ1-5, the V gene TRBV6-5; 8 nucleotides match TRBD1. Germline CDR1 MNHEY, CDR2 SVGAGI. This CDR3 comprises 15 residues. J lost 6 bases, V lost 5 bases, and 9 bases had no gene match. The chain's CDR3 is CASSPSRGQSQPQHF. In DNA, the CDR3 is TGTGCCAGCAGTCCTAGCAGGGGGCAAAGTCAGCCCCAGCATTTT.

J is TRBJ1-1 and V is TRBV6-1; D remains ambiguous. Trimming took 6 bases from V and 1 from J, leaving 12 bases between them. The CDR3 loop spans 14 amino acids. Germline V gene sequence: CDR1 MNHNS, CDR2 SASEGT. CDR3 in DNA: TGTGCCAGCAGGTTCACAGCCAAGAACACTGAAGCTTTCTTT. Protein product: CASRFTAKNTEAFF.

In its sample, this clone was seen a few times. This chain uses TRBV30 with TRBJ1-1; maybe TRBD1 (5 bases). Per germline, CDR1 GTSNPN and CDR2 SVGIG (reference sequence). The V gene lost 4 bases and the J gene lost 11 bases, with 14 bases spanning the gap. The CDR3 extends over 11 amino acids. The CDR3 reads CAWTPGSEAFF. In DNA, the CDR3 is TGTGCCTGGACACCAGGGTCGGAGGCTTTCTTT.

Notes on this clone: Other DNA variants within this sample encode the same CDR3. J is TRBJ2-2 and V is TRBV27, with unresolved D. Between the trimmed V and J ends, which lost 4 bases and 1 base, there was a span of 7 bases. Germline loops: CDR1 MNHEY, CDR2 SMNVEV (reference sequence). This CDR3 comprises 14 residues. In DNA, the CDR3 is TGTGCCAGCAGTTATAGGCTGAACACCGGGGAGCTGTTTTTT. It codes for CASSYRLNTGELFF.

This chain joins TRBV7-2 and TRBJ2-3; TRBD2 matches 9 bases. The trim removed 1 base at V and 4 bases at J, leaving 0 bases unmatched. Germline V gene data show CDR1 as SGHTA and CDR2 as FQGNSA. The CDR3 has 14 amino acids. In nucleotides, the CDR3 is TGTGCCAGCAGCTTAGGGACTAGCGCAGATACGCAGTATTTT. Translating it yields CASSLGTSADTQYF.